This T cell receptor (beta chain) was documented in a study of blood T cells in healthy people across ages. It was with a sample-barcoded 5' primer and a J-beta primer mix that a second PCR of about 6 to 11 cycles was run. Each cDNA molecule was tagged by a template-switch adaptor with 12 random nucleotides. TCRdb called the 5' RACE reads again in MiXCR, with one record for every CDR3 protein. The data contain roughly 1,300,000 distinct CDR3 sequences, around 59% of them seen just once; the ten biggest clones take up 5.5% to 8%. Peripheral blood, approximately 10 milliliters per donor, was collected. Points from the study as a whole: TCR beta diversity tracked closely with naive T cell percentage.

The CDR3 loop spans 13 amino acids. CDR1 is SEHNR and CDR2 is FQNEAQ in the germline V gene (reference sequence). V was shortened by 5 bases and J by 5 bases, with 13 bases between the two germline ends. This clonotype occurred once. Its antigen is not known. The chain carries TRBV7-9 and TRBJ2-7, with D possibly TRBD1 on 6 matching bases. Sequencing was done on a sample of blood. The clonotype was recovered from a man aged 18-30 years in good health. The CDR3 coding sequence is TGTGCCAGCAGCGCCTGGGACACCAACGAGCAGTACTTC. This gives the protein CASSAWDTNEQYF. Based on the CDR3 plus reference TRBV7-9 and TRBJ2-7, the full variable domain is DTGVSQNPRHKITKRGQNVTFRCDPISEHNRLYWYRQTLGQGPEFLTYFQNEAQLEKSRLLSDRFSAERPKGSFSTLEIQRTEQGDSAMYLCASSAWDTNEQYFGPGTRLTVT.